The T cell receptor beta chain described here comes from a study of regulatory T cells in long-lasting Graves disease. CDR1 and CDR2 from the germline V gene are MNHEY and SMNVEV (reference sequence). The V and J ends lost 4 bases and 2 bases respectively, with 9 bases between them. The CDR3 totals 13 residues. Documented time point: newly diagnosed GD, antithyroid drugs for less than 3 months. The TCR library used RNA extracted from PBMCs. CDR3-region Arm-PCR and iRepertoire HTBI primers produced the TCR beta libraries. TCRdb reanalysed the multiplex PCR reads using MiXCR and keeps one entry per CDR3 protein. The sample holds 300,000 to 400,000 distinct CDR3 sequences, more than 15% seen once. This clonotype has ten or more counts.

The TCR was taken from a female donor with Graves disease. V is TRBV27 and J is TRBJ2-7; D not resolved. The sequencing here drew on peripheral blood mononuclear cells (PBMCs), taken at new diagnosis, from a patient treated with antithyroid drugs. The CDR3 loop reads CASSYDPPYEQYF. The DNA of the CDR3 is TGTGCCAGCAGTTACGACCCTCCCTACGAGCAGTACTTC.